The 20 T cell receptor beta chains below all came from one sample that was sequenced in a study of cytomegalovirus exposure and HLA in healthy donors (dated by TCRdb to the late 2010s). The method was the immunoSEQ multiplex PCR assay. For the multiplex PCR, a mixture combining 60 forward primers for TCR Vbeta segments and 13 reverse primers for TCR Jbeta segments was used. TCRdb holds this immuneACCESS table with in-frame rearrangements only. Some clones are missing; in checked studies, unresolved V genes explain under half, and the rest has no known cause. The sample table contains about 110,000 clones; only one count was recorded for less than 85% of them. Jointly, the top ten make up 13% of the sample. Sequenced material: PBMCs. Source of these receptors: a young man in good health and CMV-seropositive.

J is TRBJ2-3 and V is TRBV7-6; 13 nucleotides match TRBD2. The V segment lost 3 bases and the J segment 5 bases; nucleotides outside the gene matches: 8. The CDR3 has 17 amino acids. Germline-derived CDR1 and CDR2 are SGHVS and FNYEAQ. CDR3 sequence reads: CASSLGTSGVRGDTQYF. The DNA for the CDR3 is TGTGCCAGCAGCTTGGGGACTAGCGGGGTCAGGGGAGATACGCAGTATTTT.

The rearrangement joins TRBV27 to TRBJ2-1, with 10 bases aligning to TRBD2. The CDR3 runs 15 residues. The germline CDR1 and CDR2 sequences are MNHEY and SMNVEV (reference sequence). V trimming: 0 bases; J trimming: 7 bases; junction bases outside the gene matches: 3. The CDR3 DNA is TGTGCCAGCAGTTTATCGTCTAGCGGGGGAAATGAGCAGTTCTTC. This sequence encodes CASSLSSSGGNEQFF.

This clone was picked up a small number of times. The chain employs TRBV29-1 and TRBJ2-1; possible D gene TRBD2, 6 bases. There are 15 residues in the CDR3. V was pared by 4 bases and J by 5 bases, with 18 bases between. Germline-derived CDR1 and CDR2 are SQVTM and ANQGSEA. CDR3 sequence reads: CSVGPGSRGHNEQFF. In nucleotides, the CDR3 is TGCAGCGTTGGCCCCGGGTCGCGGGGACACAATGAGCAGTTCTTC.

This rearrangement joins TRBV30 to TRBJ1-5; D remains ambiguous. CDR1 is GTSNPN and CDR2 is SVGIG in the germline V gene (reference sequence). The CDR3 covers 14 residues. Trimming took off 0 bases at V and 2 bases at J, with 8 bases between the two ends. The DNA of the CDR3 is TGTGCCTGGAGTGTCGGCAGCGGCAATCAGCCCCAGCATTTT. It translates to CAWSVGSGNQPQHF.

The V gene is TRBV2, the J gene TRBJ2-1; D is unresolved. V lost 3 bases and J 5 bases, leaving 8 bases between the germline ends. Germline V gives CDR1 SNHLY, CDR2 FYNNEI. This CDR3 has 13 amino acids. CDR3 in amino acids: CASSEGFNNEQFF. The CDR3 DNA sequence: TGTGCCAGCAGTGAGGGCTTTAACAATGAGCAGTTCTTC.

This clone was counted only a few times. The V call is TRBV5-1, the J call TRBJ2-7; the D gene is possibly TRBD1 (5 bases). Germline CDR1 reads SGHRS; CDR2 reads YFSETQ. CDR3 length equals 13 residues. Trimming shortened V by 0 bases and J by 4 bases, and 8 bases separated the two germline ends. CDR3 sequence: CASSLGGWYEQYF. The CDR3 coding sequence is TGCGCCAGCAGCTTGGGGGGCTGGTACGAGCAGTACTTC.

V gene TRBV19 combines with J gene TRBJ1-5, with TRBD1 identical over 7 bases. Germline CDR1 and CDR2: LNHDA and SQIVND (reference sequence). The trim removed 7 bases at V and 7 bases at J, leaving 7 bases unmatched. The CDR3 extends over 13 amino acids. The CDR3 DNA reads TGTGCCAGTACTAGGACAGGTGGGCAGCCCCAGCATTTT. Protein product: CASTRTGGQPQHF.

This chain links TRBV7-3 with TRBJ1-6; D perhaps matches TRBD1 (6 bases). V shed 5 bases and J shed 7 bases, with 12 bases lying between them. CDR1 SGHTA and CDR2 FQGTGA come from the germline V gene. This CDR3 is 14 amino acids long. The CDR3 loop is CASSPGTWNSPLHF. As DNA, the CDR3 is TGTGCCAGCAGCCCCGGGACATGGAATTCACCCCTCCACTTT.

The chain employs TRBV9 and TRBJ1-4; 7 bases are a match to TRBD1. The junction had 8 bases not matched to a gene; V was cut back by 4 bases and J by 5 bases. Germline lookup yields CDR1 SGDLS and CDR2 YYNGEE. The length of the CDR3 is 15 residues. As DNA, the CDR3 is TGTGCCAGCAGCACAACCGGGACAGCAAATGAAAAACTGTTTTTT. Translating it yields CASSTTGTANEKLFF.

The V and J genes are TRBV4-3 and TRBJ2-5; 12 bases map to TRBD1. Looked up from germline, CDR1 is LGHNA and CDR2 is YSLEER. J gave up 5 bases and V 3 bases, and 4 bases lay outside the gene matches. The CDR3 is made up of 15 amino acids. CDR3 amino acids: CASSQGTGGSETQYF. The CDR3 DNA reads TGCGCCAGCAGCCAGGGGACAGGGGGCTCGGAGACCCAGTACTTC.

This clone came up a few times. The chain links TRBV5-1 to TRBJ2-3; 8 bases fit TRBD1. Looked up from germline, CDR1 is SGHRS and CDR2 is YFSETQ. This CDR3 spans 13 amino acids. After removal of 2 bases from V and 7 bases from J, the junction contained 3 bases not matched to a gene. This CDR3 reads CASSFTGGNTQYF. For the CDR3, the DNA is TGCGCCAGCAGCTTCACAGGGGGAAATACGCAGTATTTT. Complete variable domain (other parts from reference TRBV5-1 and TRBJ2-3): KAGVTQTPRYLIKTRGQQVTLSCSPISGHRSVSWYQQTPGQGLQFLFEYFSETQRNKGNFPGRFSGRQFSNSRSEMNVSTLELGDSALYLCASSFTGGNTQYFGPGTRLTVL.

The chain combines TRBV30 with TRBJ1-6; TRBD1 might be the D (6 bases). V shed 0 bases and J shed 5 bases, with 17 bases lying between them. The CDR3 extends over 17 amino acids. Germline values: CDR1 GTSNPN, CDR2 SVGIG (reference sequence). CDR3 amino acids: CAWSVQGFGSNNSPLHF. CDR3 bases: TGTGCCTGGAGTGTACAGGGTTTCGGGTCAAATAATTCACCCCTCCACTTT.

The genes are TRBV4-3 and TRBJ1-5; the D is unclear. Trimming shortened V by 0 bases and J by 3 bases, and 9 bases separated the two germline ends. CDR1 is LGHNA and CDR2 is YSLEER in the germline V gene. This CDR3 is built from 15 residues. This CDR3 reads CASSQDYRTNQPQHF. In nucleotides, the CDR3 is TGCGCCAGCAGCCAAGATTACAGAACCAATCAGCCCCAGCATTTT.

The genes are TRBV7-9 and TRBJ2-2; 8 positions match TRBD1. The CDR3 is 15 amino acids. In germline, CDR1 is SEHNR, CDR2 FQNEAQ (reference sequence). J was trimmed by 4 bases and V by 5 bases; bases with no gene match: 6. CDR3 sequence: CASSMTGAGTGELFF. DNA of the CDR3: TGTGCCAGCAGCATGACAGGGGCTGGCACCGGGGAGCTGTTTTTT.

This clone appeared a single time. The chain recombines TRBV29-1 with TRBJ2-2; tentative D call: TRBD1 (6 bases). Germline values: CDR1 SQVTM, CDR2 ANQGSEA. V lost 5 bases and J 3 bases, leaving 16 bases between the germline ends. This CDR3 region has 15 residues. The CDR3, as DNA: TGCAGCGTTCTGGGGGCCGGGCGGGACACCGGGGAGCTGTTTTTT. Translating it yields CSVLGAGRDTGELFF.

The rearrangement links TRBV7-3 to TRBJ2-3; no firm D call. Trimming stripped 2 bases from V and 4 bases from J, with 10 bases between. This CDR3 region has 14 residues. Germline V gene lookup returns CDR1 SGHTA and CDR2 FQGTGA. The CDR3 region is CASSLLGIADTQYF. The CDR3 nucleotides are TGTGCCAGCAGCTTACTCGGTATCGCAGATACGCAGTATTTT.

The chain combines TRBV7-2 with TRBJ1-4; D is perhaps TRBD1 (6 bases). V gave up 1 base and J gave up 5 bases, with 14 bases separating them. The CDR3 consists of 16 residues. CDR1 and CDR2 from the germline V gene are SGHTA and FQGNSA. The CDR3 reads CASSLGWGRENEKLFF. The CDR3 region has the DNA TGTGCCAGCAGCTTAGGGTGGGGGCGGGAGAATGAAAAACTGTTTTTT.

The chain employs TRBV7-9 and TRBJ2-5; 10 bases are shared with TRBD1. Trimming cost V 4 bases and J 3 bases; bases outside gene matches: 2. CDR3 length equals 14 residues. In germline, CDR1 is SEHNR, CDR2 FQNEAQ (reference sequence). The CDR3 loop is CASSSTGGEETQYF. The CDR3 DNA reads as TGTGCCAGCAGCTCGACAGGGGGCGAAGAGACCCAGTACTTC.

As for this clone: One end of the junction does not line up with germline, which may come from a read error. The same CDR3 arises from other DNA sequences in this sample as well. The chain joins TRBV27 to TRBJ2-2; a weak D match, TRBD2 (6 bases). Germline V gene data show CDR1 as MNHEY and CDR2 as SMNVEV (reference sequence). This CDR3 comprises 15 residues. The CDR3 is CASSLWGVGDGELFF. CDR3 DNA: TGTGCCAGCAGTTTGTGGGGGGTGGGGGACGGGGAGCTGTTTTTC.

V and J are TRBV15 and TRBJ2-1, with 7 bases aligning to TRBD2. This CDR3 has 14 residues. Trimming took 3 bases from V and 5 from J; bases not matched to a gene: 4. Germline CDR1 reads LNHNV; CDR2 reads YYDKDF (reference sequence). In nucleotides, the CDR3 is TGTGCCACCAGCAGGACTAGCACCCACAATGAGCAGTTCTTC. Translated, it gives CATSRTSTHNEQFF. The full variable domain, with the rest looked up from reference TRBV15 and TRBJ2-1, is DAMVIQNPRYQVTQFGKPVTLSCSQTLNHNVMYWYQQKSSQAPKLLFHYYDKDFNNEADTPDNFQSRRPNTSFCFLDIRSPGLGDTAMYLCATSRTSTHNEQFFGPGTRLTVL.